This T cell receptor beta chain was retrieved from a study of blood T cells in healthy people across ages. Using a J-beta primer mix together with a sample-barcoded 5' primer, a second PCR was run for 7 to 11 cycles. With 12 random nucleotides, a template-switch adaptor tagged each individual cDNA molecule. TCRdb recomputed calls from the 5' RACE reads with MiXCR, one row per CDR3 protein. This sample has approximately 1,000,000 distinct CDR3 sequences, with under 40% found just once. At least ten counts were recorded for this clonotype. The antigen is undetermined. This CDR3 contains 14 residues. Germline assignment: CDR1 SGDLS and CDR2 YYNGEE. The junction had 3 bases not matched to a gene; V was cut back by 0 bases and J by 4 bases. The people who gave samples were healthy Caucasians from Russia, aged roughly 6 to 100. General observations from the study: The CMV status of each donor remained undetermined, and this could have confounded shifts in expanded clonotypes. Per-million-T-cell TCR beta diversity fell roughly linearly with age.

The sequence was collected from a man aged 18 to 35 in good health. This rearrangement joins TRBV9 to TRBJ1-2, with TRBD1 matching 7 bases. The specimen was blood. The CDR3 region is CASSVGTGPYGYTF. CDR3 sequence (DNA): TGTGCCAGCAGCGTAGGGACAGGCCCCTATGGCTACACCTTC.